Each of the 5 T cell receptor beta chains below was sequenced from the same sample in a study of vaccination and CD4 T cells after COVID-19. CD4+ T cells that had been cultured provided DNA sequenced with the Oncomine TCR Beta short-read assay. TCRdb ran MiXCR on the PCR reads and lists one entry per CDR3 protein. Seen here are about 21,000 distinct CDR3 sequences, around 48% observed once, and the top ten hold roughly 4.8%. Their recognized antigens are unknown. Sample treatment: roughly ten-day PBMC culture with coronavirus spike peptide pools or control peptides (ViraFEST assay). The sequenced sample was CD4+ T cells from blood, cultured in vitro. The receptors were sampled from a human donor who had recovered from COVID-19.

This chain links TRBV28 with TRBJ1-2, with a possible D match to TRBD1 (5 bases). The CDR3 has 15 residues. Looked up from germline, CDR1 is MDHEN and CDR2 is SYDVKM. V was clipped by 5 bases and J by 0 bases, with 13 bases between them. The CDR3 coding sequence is TGTGCCAGCAGTGAGAACAGGATAGCTAACTATGGCTACACCTTC. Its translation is CASSENRIANYGYTF.

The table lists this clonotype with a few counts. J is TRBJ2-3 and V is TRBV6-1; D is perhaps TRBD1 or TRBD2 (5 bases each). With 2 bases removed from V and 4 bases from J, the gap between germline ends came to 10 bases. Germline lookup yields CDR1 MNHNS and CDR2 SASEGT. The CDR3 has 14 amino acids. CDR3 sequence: CASSELRGPDTQYF. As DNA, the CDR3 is TGTGCCAGCAGTGAATTACGGGGCCCAGATACGCAGTATTTT.

CDR3 residues: CASSYSGGSGDTQYF. The CDR3 coding sequence is TGTGCCAGCAGTTACTCTGGTGGGAGTGGAGATACGCAGTATTTT. The V gene is TRBV6-5, the J gene TRBJ2-3; a weak D match, TRBD2 (5 bases). The germline gives CDR1 MNHEY, CDR2 SVGAGI. This CDR3 is 15 amino acids long. With 0 bases removed from V and 5 bases from J, the gap between germline ends came to 12 bases.

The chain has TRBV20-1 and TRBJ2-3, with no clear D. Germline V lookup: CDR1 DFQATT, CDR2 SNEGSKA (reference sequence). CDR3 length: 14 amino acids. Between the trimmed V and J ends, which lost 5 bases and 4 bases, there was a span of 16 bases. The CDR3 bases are TGCAGTGCTCGTGGAGAGCGTGCGTCAGATACGCAGTATTTT. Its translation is CSARGERASDTQYF.

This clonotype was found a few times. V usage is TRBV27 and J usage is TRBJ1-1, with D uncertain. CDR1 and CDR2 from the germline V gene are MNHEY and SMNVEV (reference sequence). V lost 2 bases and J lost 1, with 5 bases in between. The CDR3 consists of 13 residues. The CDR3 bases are TGTGCCAGCAGTTTAAAATGGAACACTGAAGCTTTCTTT. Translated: CASSLKWNTEAFF.